The 30 T cell receptor beta chains given below trace back to one sample, sequenced in a study of blood T cell repertoires in COVID-19. Clones were sequenced by immunoSEQ multiplex PCR, and TCRdb holds only the in-frame ones, with some missing. The table shows about 99,000 clones, with roughly nine tenths occurring only once. The specimen was peripheral blood. The receptors stem from a human donor in a cohort sampled during active COVID-19.

The rearrangement joins TRBV5-1 to TRBJ2-7; 11 bases are shared with TRBD2. Germline V gives CDR1 SGHRS, CDR2 YFSETQ. After removal of 2 bases from V and 5 bases from J, the junction contained 12 bases not matched to a gene. This CDR3 is built from 17 residues. The CDR3 nucleotides are TGCGCCAGCAGCTTAGACCTACTAGCGGGAGCTCGCAACGAGCAGTACTTC. This encodes CASSLDLLAGARNEQYF.

V and J are TRBV2 and TRBJ2-1, with 7 bases matching TRBD2. The germline V gene encodes CDR1 SNHLY and CDR2 FYNNEI. The CDR3 is 14 residues long. The J segment lost 3 bases and the V segment lost 10 bases, leaving 9 bases of the junction unmatched. In DNA, the CDR3 is TGTGCCACCGCCCCAGGACTAGGCTACAATGAGCAGTTCTTC. Its protein is CATAPGLGYNEQFF.

In this sample, this clone turned up a few times. V is TRBV2 and J is TRBJ2-7; 10 bases are shared with TRBD2. CDR1 SNHLY and CDR2 FYNNEI come from the germline V gene. The V segment lost 4 bases and the J segment 4 bases; nucleotides outside the gene matches: 10. The CDR3 length is 16 residues. The CDR3 loop is CASSGAIAGGFYEQYF. CDR3 in DNA: TGTGCCAGCAGTGGAGCCATAGCGGGAGGATTTTACGAGCAGTACTTC.

This CDR3 is CASSQGTGGPGGAFF. For the CDR3, the DNA is TGCGCCAGCAGCCAAGGGACAGGGGGCCCTGGAGGAGCTTTCTTT. The gene calls are TRBV4-3 and TRBJ1-1, with 11 positions matching TRBD1. Germline V lookup: CDR1 LGHNA, CDR2 YSLEER. This CDR3 comprises 15 residues. V shed 1 base, J shed 10 bases, and the junction held 8 bases outside the gene matches.

J is TRBJ2-1 and V is TRBV6-6, with TRBD2 matching 8 bases. CDR1 is MNHNY and CDR2 is SVGAGI in the germline V gene (reference sequence). CDR3 length equals 17 residues. V lost 5 bases, J lost 6 bases, and 15 bases stayed unmatched. For the CDR3, the DNA is TGTGCCAGCAGTCCCATCTCCCGGGGGGGCGGGGGCAATGAGCAGTTCTTC. Translation: CASSPISRGGGGNEQFF.

The V call is TRBV7-3, the J call TRBJ2-1; TRBD2 agrees at 11 bases. Trimming took 5 bases from V and 4 from J; bases not matched to a gene: 4. CDR3 length equals 15 residues. Per the germline V gene, CDR1 is SGHTA and CDR2 is FQGTGA. In nucleotides, the CDR3 is TGTGCCAGCAGCAGTAGCGGGGGGGATTACAATGAGCAGTTCTTC. Translating it yields CASSSSGGDYNEQFF. Using reference TRBV7-3 and TRBJ2-1 for the parts outside the CDR3, the full variable domain is GAGVSQTPSNKVTEKGKYVELRCDPISGHTALYWYRQSLGQGPEFLIYFQGTGAADDSGLPNDRFFAVRPEGSVSTLKIQRTERGDSAVYLCASSSSGGDYNEQFFGPGTRLTVL.

The rearrangement joins TRBV5-3 to TRBJ2-1, with a possible D match to TRBD1 (6 bases). Being an ORF, TRBV5-3 has a function that is uncertain. The CDR3 totals 14 residues. Trimming left V 4 bases short and J 3 bases short, with 11 bases between. In DNA, the CDR3 is TGTGCCAGAAGCCATACGGACAGCTACAATGAGCAGTTCTTC. The encoded protein is CARSHTDSYNEQFF.

The chain recombines TRBV19 with TRBJ1-2; D is perhaps TRBD1 (5 bases). This CDR3 spans 13 amino acids. V dropped 10 bases and J dropped 0 bases, with 12 bases sitting between them. The germline gives CDR1 LNHDA, CDR2 SQIVND (reference sequence). The CDR3 DNA reads as TGTGCCACCACGGAGGGGACTAACTATGGCTACACCTTC. It specifies CATTEGTNYGYTF.

This clone was seen once. The rearrangement joins TRBV5-4 to TRBJ1-1; D call uncertain. The CDR3 covers 12 residues. V lost 1 base, J lost 11 bases, and 12 bases lay in between. The germline gives CDR1 SGHNT, CDR2 YYREEE (reference sequence). The DNA for the CDR3 is TGTGCCAGCAGCTTGATAGGCGGGCTGGCTTTCTTT. Protein: CASSLIGGLAFF.

The rearrangement joins TRBV19 to TRBJ2-2, with D perhaps matching TRBD2 (6 bases). V lost 5 bases, J lost 0 bases, and 22 bases lay in between. Germline CDR1 LNHDA, CDR2 SQIVND (reference sequence). The CDR3 totals 19 residues. The CDR3 protein is CASSLRGDISGPNTGELFF. CDR3 in DNA: TGTGCCAGTAGTCTAAGAGGGGATATTAGCGGACCGAACACCGGGGAGCTGTTTTTT.

This chain joins TRBV6-2 or TRBV6-3 and TRBJ2-7; D is perhaps TRBD2 (6 bases). Germline V gene data show CDR1 as MNHEY and CDR2 as SVGEGT. V lost 3 bases to trimming and J lost 2 bases, with 14 bases between them. This CDR3 region has 15 residues. The CDR3 sequence: CASSYAGTITYEQYF. CDR3 DNA sequence: TGTGCCAGCAGTTATGCGGGGACCATCACCTACGAGCAGTACTTC.

The chain links TRBV6-5 to TRBJ2-6; tentatively, D is TRBD1 (5 bases). Germline V gene data show CDR1 as MNHEY and CDR2 as SVGAGI. Trimming took off 2 bases at V and 0 bases at J, with 8 bases between the two ends. This CDR3 is built from 16 residues. This CDR3 is CASSYAGFSGANVLTF. The CDR3 region has the DNA TGTGCCAGCAGTTACGCAGGGTTCTCTGGGGCCAACGTCCTGACTTTC.

This chain connects TRBV15 to TRBJ2-3; tentatively, D is TRBD1 (6 bases). The V end lost 1 base, the J end lost 2 bases, and 7 bases lay between the germline ends. Germline assignment: CDR1 LNHNV and CDR2 YYDKDF (reference sequence). The CDR3 has 14 amino acids. The CDR3 DNA follows: TGTGCCACCAGCAGAGGGACAGACACAGATACGCAGTATTTT. It is translated as CATSRGTDTDTQYF.

This sequence joins TRBV6-2 or TRBV6-3 and TRBJ1-1, with TRBD1 identical over 8 bases. The CDR3 totals 16 residues. Germline trimming cut 6 bases from V and 1 base from J; bases unmatched to any gene: 10. Germline assignment: CDR1 MNHEY and CDR2 SVGEGT. CDR3 in amino acids: CASSPRTGTANTEAFF. The CDR3 bases are TGTGCCAGCAGCCCCCGGACAGGGACGGCGAACACTGAAGCTTTCTTT.

Only one count was recorded for this clone. The chain links TRBV7-9 to TRBJ2-1; 9 nucleotides line up with TRBD2. CDR3 length equals 16 residues. Germline trimming cut 1 base from V and 7 bases from J; bases unmatched to any gene: 8. Germline lookup yields CDR1 SEHNR and CDR2 FQNEAQ (reference sequence). Here the CDR3 DNA reads TGTGCCAGCAGCTTAGGGGTAGCGGGAGCTCGGAATGAGCAGTTCTTC. It encodes CASSLGVAGARNEQFF.

The chain's CDR3 is CASRPGGSVETQYF. The CDR3 nucleotides read TGTGCCAGCAGGCCTGGTGGGAGCGTGGAGACCCAGTACTTC. The chain employs TRBV6-5 and TRBJ2-5, with D maybe TRBD2 (5 bases). This CDR3 region has 14 residues. CDR1 is MNHEY, CDR2 SVGAGI, per germline. V was trimmed by 6 bases and J by 5 bases, leaving 16 bases between them.

The CDR3 protein is CASSSTSGSYNEQFF. DNA for the CDR3: TGTGCCAGCAGTTCAACTAGCGGGAGTTACAATGAGCAGTTCTTC. V usage is TRBV2 and J usage is TRBJ2-1; 11 bases fit TRBD2. CDR3 length equals 15 residues. The germline V gene has CDR1 SNHLY and CDR2 FYNNEI. After removal of 5 bases from V and 4 bases from J, the junction contained 4 bases not matched to a gene.

CDR3 nucleotides: TGTGCCAGTAGTATAGGTGGACTTGGAGCTTTCTTT. Its translation: CASSIGGLGAFF. The V gene is TRBV19, the J gene TRBJ1-1, with unresolved D. The ends were cut back, 1 base at V and 10 bases at J, with 10 bases in the middle. CDR3 size: 12 residues. Germline V CDR1 and CDR2: LNHDA, SQIVND (reference sequence).

This chain connects TRBV5-1 to TRBJ2-2; 9 nucleotides align to TRBD2. CDR1 is SGHRS, CDR2 YFSETQ, per germline. V trimming: 2 bases; J trimming: 7 bases; junction bases outside the gene matches: 6. The CDR3 runs to 15 residues. CDR3 region: CASSFRTSAVGELFF. DNA of the CDR3: TGCGCCAGCAGCTTCAGGACTAGCGCTGTCGGGGAGCTGTTTTTT.

This clone was seen a handful of times. The chain uses TRBV30 and TRBJ2-2; TRBD2 is a possible D gene (6 bases). Germline CDR1 reads GTSNPN; CDR2 reads SVGIG (reference sequence). Trimming removed 1 base from V and 3 bases from J, with 15 bases in between. The CDR3 is made up of 16 amino acids. The CDR3 DNA follows: TGTGCCTGGAGTGGTGGACCGGGGGAGTACACCGGGGAGCTGTTTTTT. Translated: CAWSGGPGEYTGELFF.

This chain uses TRBV28 with TRBJ2-5; TRBD1 agrees at 10 bases. The CDR3 extends over 15 amino acids. Germline loops: CDR1 MDHEN, CDR2 SYDVKM. V shed 2 bases and J 4 bases; nucleotides not matched to a gene: 4. CDR3 residues: CASSLGTGVGETQYF. CDR3 coding DNA: TGTGCCAGCAGTTTAGGGACAGGGGTGGGAGAGACCCAGTACTTC.

This clone was found once. The chain uses TRBV2 and TRBJ1-5, with 7 nucleotides matching TRBD1. J was trimmed by 6 bases and V by 7 bases; bases with no gene match: 12. This CDR3 has 15 amino acids. CDR1 and CDR2 from the germline V gene are SNHLY and FYNNEI. The CDR3 bases are TGTGCCAGCAAAAGACAGGGTGCACTTGGTCAGCCCCAGCATTTT. Translation gives CASKRQGALGQPQHF.

The chain recombines TRBV4-3 with TRBJ2-1, with D hard to call. The CDR3 is made up of 15 amino acids. Germline V gene sequence: CDR1 LGHNA, CDR2 YSLEER. V was clipped by 3 bases and J by 0 bases, with 9 bases between them. The CDR3 nucleotides are TGCGCCAGCAGCCAGGTTTTGAGCTCCTACAATGAGCAGTTCTTC. This gives the protein CASSQVLSSYNEQFF.

The J gene is TRBJ2-7, the V gene TRBV30, with 11 bases identical to TRBD2. The V segment lost 6 bases and the J segment 0 bases; nucleotides outside the gene matches: 4. Per germline, CDR1 GTSNPN and CDR2 SVGIG (reference sequence). The CDR3 covers 14 residues. The chain's CDR3 is CACWGLAASYEQYF. The CDR3 bases are TGTGCCTGTTGGGGACTAGCGGCCTCCTACGAGCAGTACTTC. Based on the CDR3 plus reference TRBV30 and TRBJ2-7, the full variable domain is SQTIHQWPATLVQPVGSPLSLECTVEGTSNPNLYWYRQAAGRGLQLLFYSVGIGQISSEVPQNLSASRPQDRQFILSSKKLLLSDSGFYLCACWGLAASYEQYFGPGTRLTVT.

V and J are TRBV5-1 and TRBJ2-7; 10 nucleotides match TRBD2. Germline-derived CDR1 and CDR2 are SGHRS and YFSETQ. The CDR3 is 16 residues long. J gave up 8 bases and V 0 bases, and 11 bases lay outside the gene matches. CDR3 loop: CASSLVWLAGDWKQYF. The CDR3 DNA sequence: TGCGCCAGCAGCTTGGTTTGGCTAGCGGGGGACTGGAAGCAGTACTTC.

The rearrangement uses TRBV19 and TRBJ2-2, with no clear D. Germline V gene lookup returns CDR1 LNHDA and CDR2 SQIVND (reference sequence). Between the trimmed V and J ends, which lost 7 bases and 5 bases, there was a span of 14 bases. The CDR3 has 14 amino acids. The CDR3 reads CASTLVTGTGELFF. CDR3 nucleotide sequence: TGTGCCAGTACTCTCGTGACTGGGACCGGGGAGCTGTTTTTT.

This chain uses TRBV29-1 with TRBJ2-7; D possibly corresponds to TRBD1 (6 bases). This CDR3 contains 12 residues. V lost 4 bases and J 2 bases, leaving 9 bases between the germline ends. Germline V CDR1 and CDR2: SQVTM, ANQGSEA. The CDR3 nucleotides are TGCAGCGTTGTTGGACAGACCTACGAGCAGTACTTC. Its protein is CSVVGQTYEQYF.

In this sample, this clone turned up a few times. This chain joins TRBV5-4 and TRBJ2-5; no clear D gene. There are 15 residues in the CDR3. Trimming took 0 bases from V and 3 from J, leaving 12 bases between them. The germline V gene has CDR1 SGHNT and CDR2 YYREEE (reference sequence). CDR3 in amino acids: CASSLGPAAEETQYF. In nucleotides, the CDR3 is TGTGCCAGCAGCTTGGGGCCGGCGGCTGAAGAGACCCAGTACTTC.

The V and J genes are TRBV19 and TRBJ2-7; 8 bases align to TRBD2. Germline values: CDR1 LNHDA, CDR2 SQIVND (reference sequence). The ends lost 8 bases at V and 2 bases at J; junction bases unmatched: 8. This CDR3 contains 14 residues. CDR3 nucleotides: TGTGCCAGTGGCCAGGCGGGGGGAGCCTACGAGCAGTACTTC. This gives the protein CASGQAGGAYEQYF.

The chain recombines TRBV30 with TRBJ1-1; no definite D call. V was shortened by 4 bases and J by 0 bases, with 9 bases between the two germline ends. Germline V gives CDR1 GTSNPN, CDR2 SVGIG (reference sequence). The CDR3 loop spans 13 amino acids. The CDR3 sequence is CAWTGTVNTEAFF. In DNA form, the CDR3 reads TGTGCCTGGACAGGCACGGTGAACACTGAAGCTTTCTTT.